The clone carrying this T cell receptor (beta chain) has a handful of counts. Its antigen is as yet unknown. This sample is part of a study of T-cell reconstitution after alpha-beta-depleted transplantation in children. Study results and limitations: Some patients' high day-60 TCRbeta diversity was traced to surviving recipient T cells and thymic progenitors.

This sample's TCRbeta library carried unique molecular identifier barcodes. TCRdb recomputed calls from the PCR reads with MiXCR, one row per CDR3 protein. The table lists around 110,000 distinct CDR3 sequences, around a tenth of them singletons, with under 40% in the top ten. Trimming left V 8 bases short and J 6 bases short, with 14 bases between. The CDR3 contains 13 residues. Per germline, CDR1 ENHRY and CDR2 SYGVKD. The origin of this receptor is a boy between 2 and 10 years old with acute lymphoblastic leukemia, due to receive a stem cell transplant. The chain employs TRBV10-3 and TRBJ2-1; D tentatively reads TRBD1 or TRBD2 (5 bases each). The material was PBMCs, obtained before TCRalphabeta/CD19-depleted stem cell transplant. The CDR3 loop is CAIQPSGGNEQFF. CDR3 DNA: TGTGCCATCCAACCTAGTGGGGGCAATGAGCAGTTCTTC.